The 20 T cell receptor beta chains below all came from one sample that was sequenced in a study of identical twins. MiXCR, applied by TCRdb to the 5' RACE reads, yields one record per CDR3 protein. This table holds hundreds of thousands of distinct CDR3 sequences, approximately 9% found once. These data were also filed under a second study, of yellow fever vaccine responses in identical twins.

The sample taken for sequencing was PBMCs. The origin of the receptors is a young woman in good health.

The rearrangement uses TRBV7-6 and TRBJ2-2, with D possibly being TRBD1 or TRBD2 (5 bases each). V gave up 2 bases and J gave up 2 bases, with 15 bases separating them. The CDR3 length is 17 residues. CDR1 is SGHVS and CDR2 is FNYEAQ in the germline V gene. The CDR3 DNA is TGTGCCAGCAGCTTACCCTCGGGGCAGGAAAACACCGGGGAGCTGTTTTTT. Translated, it gives CASSLPSGQENTGELFF. The full variable domain, completed using reference TRBV7-6 and TRBJ2-2, is GAGVSQSPRYKVTKRGQDVALRCDPISGHVSLYWYRQALGQGPEFLTYFNYEAQQDKSGLPNDRFSAERPEGSISTLTIQRTEQRDSAMYRCASSLPSGQENTGELFFGEGSRLTVL.

This clonotype was found a few times. The rearrangement links TRBV6-1 to TRBJ1-4, with D hard to call. Germline CDR1 MNHNS, CDR2 SASEGT. This CDR3 has 14 amino acids. Trimming took off 4 bases at V and 5 bases at J, with 11 bases between the two ends. The CDR3 loop reads CASSVRLPNEKLFF. Written as DNA, the CDR3 is TGTGCCAGCAGTGTAAGACTGCCGAATGAAAAACTGTTTTTT.

In DNA, the CDR3 is TGTGCCAGCACGCCGGCGGGACAGGGCTACGAGCAGTACTTC. Translation gives CASTPAGQGYEQYF. V is TRBV28 and J is TRBJ2-7, with 9 bases identical to TRBD1. The CDR3 extends over 14 amino acids. J gave up 3 bases and V 7 bases, and 7 bases lay outside the gene matches. In germline, CDR1 is MDHEN, CDR2 SYDVKM.

This clonotype was picked up many times. Its ends do not fully match the called genes, so a read error is possible. This chain links TRBV7-7 with TRBJ2-7; D gene ambiguous. Per germline, CDR1 SSHAT and CDR2 FNYEAQ (reference sequence). The CDR3 covers 13 residues. The DNA of the CDR3 is TGTGCTAGCAGCCCAGGAATGTCCTACGAGCAGTACTTC. Translation: CASSPGMSYEQYF.

This clonotype was recorded a few times. The chain employs TRBV20-1 and TRBJ2-7; the D is unclear. This CDR3 contains 14 residues. With 0 bases removed from V and 0 bases from J, the gap between germline ends came to 9 bases. The germline CDR1 and CDR2 sequences are DFQATT and SNEGSKA (reference sequence). CDR3 sequence: CSARDHFRSYEQYF. CDR3 nucleotides: TGCAGTGCTAGAGATCACTTCCGCTCCTACGAGCAGTACTTC.

This chain connects TRBV6-1 to TRBJ1-1; TRBD1 is a possible D gene (5 bases). Trimming removed 1 base at V and 4 bases at J, with 10 bases between. Germline CDR1 and CDR2: MNHNS and SASEGT. The CDR3 is 14 residues long. The CDR3 spells CASSEGRRGTEAFF. Here the CDR3 DNA reads TGTGCCAGCAGTGAAGGGAGAAGGGGCACTGAAGCTTTCTTT.

The rearrangement uses TRBV11-2 and TRBJ2-1; 12 positions match TRBD2. Per the germline V gene, CDR1 is SGHAT and CDR2 is FQNNGV. With V trimmed by 3 bases and J by 0 bases, 15 bases remained unmatched. The CDR3 totals 21 residues. The CDR3: CASSFITLGTSGRSSYNEQFF. The DNA for the CDR3 is TGTGCCAGCAGCTTCATCACCCTAGGGACTAGCGGGCGGAGCTCCTACAATGAGCAGTTCTTC.

This clonotype was counted at least ten times. The chain employs TRBV20-1 and TRBJ2-3, with D possibly matching TRBD2 (5 bases). The V end was cut by 5 bases, the J end by 9 bases, with 12 bases between. Germline CDR1 and CDR2: DFQATT and SNEGSKA (reference sequence). This CDR3 has 11 amino acids. The CDR3, as DNA: TGCAGTGCTCCCCGGGGTCCCACGCAGTATTTT. It is translated as CSAPRGPTQYF.

This clonotype was observed many times. This sequence joins TRBV14 and TRBJ2-5; 8 bases agree with TRBD1. The germline V gene encodes CDR1 SGHDN and CDR2 FVKESK. Germline trimming cut 4 bases from V and 5 bases from J; bases unmatched to any gene: 9. The CDR3 is 15 residues long. In DNA form, the CDR3 reads TGTGCCAGCAGCCCATGGACAGGGACGGACGAGACCCAGTACTTC. Translating it yields CASSPWTGTDETQYF.

V gene TRBV4-3 combines with J gene TRBJ2-1, with TRBD2 matching 8 bases. The CDR3 sequence is 16 residues long. Germline V gene sequence: CDR1 LGHNA, CDR2 YSLEER. V dropped 1 base and J dropped 4; count of bases not matched to a gene: 6. The CDR3 coding sequence is TGCGCCAGCAGCCAAGCTTCTAGCGGGCGGTACAATGAGCAGTTCTTC. It codes for CASSQASSGRYNEQFF.

This clonotype has just a few counts. This rearrangement joins TRBV24-1 to TRBJ2-7; 8 nucleotides line up with TRBD2. This CDR3 contains 14 residues. With V trimmed by 4 bases and J by 5 bases, 6 bases remained unmatched. Per the germline V gene, CDR1 is KGHDR and CDR2 is SFDVKD. The CDR3 nucleotides are TGTGCCACCAGTGACCGTAGCGGGAATGACGAGCAGTACTTC. Translating it yields CATSDRSGNDEQYF.

The table lists this clonotype with a few counts. The chain carries TRBV5-1 and TRBJ2-2; D perhaps matches TRBD2 (6 bases). V lost 5 bases, J lost 3 bases, and 14 bases lay in between. The CDR3 length is 15 residues. Germline values: CDR1 SGHRS, CDR2 YFSETQ. CDR3 sequence: CASSGISGDTGELFF. In nucleotides, the CDR3 is TGCGCCAGCAGTGGTATTAGCGGAGACACCGGGGAGCTGTTTTTT.

This clonotype was seen at least ten times. V is TRBV20-1 and J is TRBJ1-1; possible D gene TRBD1, 5 bases. The CDR3 is 14 residues long. The V end was cut by 0 bases, the J end by 3 bases, with 11 bases between. From germline, CDR1 is DFQATT and CDR2 SNEGSKA (reference sequence). The CDR3 coding sequence is TGCAGTGCTAGAGACCCGCGACAGTACACTGAAGCTTTCTTT. Translation gives CSARDPRQYTEAFF.

The chain joins TRBV20-1 to TRBJ1-5; D may be TRBD1 (5 bases). V lost 6 bases, J lost 0 bases, and 18 bases lay in between. This CDR3 has 16 residues. Germline CDR1 DFQATT, CDR2 SNEGSKA (reference sequence). CDR3 DNA: TGCAGTGCGGGGGATCGCCACCCGTATAGCAATCAGCCCCAGCATTTT. Translated, it gives CSAGDRHPYSNQPQHF.

The sample holds many counts of this clonotype. The V gene is TRBV7-3, the J gene TRBJ2-3; D not certain. There are 17 residues in the CDR3. Germline V gene lookup returns CDR1 SGHTA and CDR2 FQGTGA. V lost 5 bases and J lost 0, with 18 bases in between. The CDR3 loop reads CASSNTPSRASTDTQYF. CDR3 in DNA: TGTGCCAGCAGCAATACACCGTCTAGAGCTAGCACAGATACGCAGTATTTT.

This clonotype was found many times. The chain employs TRBV5-1 and TRBJ2-1; 7 nucleotides line up with TRBD2. This CDR3 spans 14 amino acids. J lost 8 bases, V lost 0 bases, and 5 bases had no gene match. Germline CDR1 reads SGHRS; CDR2 reads YFSETQ. The CDR3 loop is CASSLVTSTYEQFF. Here the CDR3 DNA reads TGCGCCAGCAGCTTGGTGACTAGCACGTATGAGCAGTTCTTC.

V gene TRBV6-1 combines with J gene TRBJ2-1; 9 positions match TRBD1. There are 18 residues in the CDR3. From germline, CDR1 is MNHNS and CDR2 SASEGT. The junction had 11 bases not matched to a gene; V was cut back by 5 bases and J by 0 bases. CDR3 region: CASSPRTGALSSYNEQFF. Here the CDR3 DNA reads TGTGCCAGCAGTCCCCGGACAGGGGCTCTAAGCTCCTACAATGAGCAGTTCTTC.

V is TRBV10-3 and J is TRBJ2-3; a weak D match, TRBD1 (6 bases). The CDR3 is 16 residues long. Germline V gene data show CDR1 as ENHRY and CDR2 as SYGVKD. V lost 0 bases, J lost 0 bases, and 10 bases lay in between. The CDR3 DNA follows: TGTGCCATCAGTGAGTCTGCAGGGGCTAGCACAGATACGCAGTATTTT. Its protein is CAISESAGASTDTQYF.

The chain uses TRBV7-8 and TRBJ1-5; maybe TRBD1 (6 bases). The V and J ends lost 5 bases and 7 bases respectively, with 12 bases between them. The length of the CDR3 is 13 residues. The germline V gene has CDR1 SGHVS and CDR2 FQNEAQ. Here the CDR3 reads CASSRTGKQPQHF. CDR3 DNA: TGTGCCAGCAGCCGAACAGGGAAGCAGCCCCAGCATTTT.

This clonotype was found many times. The rearrangement joins TRBV3-1 to TRBJ2-7; TRBD1 matches 9 bases. Germline-derived CDR1 and CDR2 are LGHDT and YNNKEL (reference sequence). V lost 4 bases to trimming and J lost 4 bases; unmatched junction nucleotides: 5. This CDR3 has 14 amino acids. For the CDR3, the DNA is TGTGCCAGCAGCCTATGGGACAGGGATTACGAGCAGTACTTC. It is translated as CASSLWDRDYEQYF.